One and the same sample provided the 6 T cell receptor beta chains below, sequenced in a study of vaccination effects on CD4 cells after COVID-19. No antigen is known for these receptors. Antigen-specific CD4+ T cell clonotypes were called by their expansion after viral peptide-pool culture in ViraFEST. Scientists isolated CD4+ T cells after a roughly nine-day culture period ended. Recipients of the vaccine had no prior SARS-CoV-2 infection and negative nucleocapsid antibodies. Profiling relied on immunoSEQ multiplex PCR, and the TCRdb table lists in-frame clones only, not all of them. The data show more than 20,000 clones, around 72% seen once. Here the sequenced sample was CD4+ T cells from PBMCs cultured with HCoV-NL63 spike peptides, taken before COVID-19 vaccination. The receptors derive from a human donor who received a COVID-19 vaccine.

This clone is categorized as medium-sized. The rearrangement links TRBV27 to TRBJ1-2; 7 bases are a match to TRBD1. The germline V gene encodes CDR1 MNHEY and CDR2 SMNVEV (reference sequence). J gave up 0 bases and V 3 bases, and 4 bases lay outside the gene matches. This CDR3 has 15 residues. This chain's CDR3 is CASSFADRANYGYTF. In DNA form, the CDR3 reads TGTGCCAGCAGTTTTGCAGACAGGGCTAACTATGGCTACACCTTC.

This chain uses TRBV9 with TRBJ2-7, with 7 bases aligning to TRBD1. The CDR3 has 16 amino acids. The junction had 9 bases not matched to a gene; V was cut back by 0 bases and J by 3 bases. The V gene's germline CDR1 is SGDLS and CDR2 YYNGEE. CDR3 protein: CASSVALGQDIYEQYF. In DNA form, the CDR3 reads TGTGCCAGCAGCGTAGCCCTCGGACAGGACATCTACGAGCAGTACTTC.

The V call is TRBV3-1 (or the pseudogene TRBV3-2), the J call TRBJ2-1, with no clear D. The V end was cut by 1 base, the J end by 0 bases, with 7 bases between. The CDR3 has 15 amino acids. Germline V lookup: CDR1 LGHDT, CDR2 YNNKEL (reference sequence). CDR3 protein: CASSQALVSYNEQFF. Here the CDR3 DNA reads TGTGCCAGCAGCCAAGCCCTCGTCTCCTACAATGAGCAGTTCTTC.

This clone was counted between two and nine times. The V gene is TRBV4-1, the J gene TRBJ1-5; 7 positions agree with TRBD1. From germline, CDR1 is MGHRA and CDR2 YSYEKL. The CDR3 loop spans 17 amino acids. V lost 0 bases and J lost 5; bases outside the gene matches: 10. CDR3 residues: CASSQDPKTGLDQPQHF. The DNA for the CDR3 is TGCGCCAGCAGCCAAGACCCTAAGACAGGGCTGGATCAGCCCCAGCATTTT.

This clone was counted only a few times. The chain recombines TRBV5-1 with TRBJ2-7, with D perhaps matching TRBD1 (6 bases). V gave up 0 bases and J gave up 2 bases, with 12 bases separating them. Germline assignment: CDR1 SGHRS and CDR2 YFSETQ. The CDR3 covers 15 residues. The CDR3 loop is CASSLGHRDTYEQYF. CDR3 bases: TGCGCCAGCAGCTTGGGCCACAGGGATACCTACGAGCAGTACTTC.

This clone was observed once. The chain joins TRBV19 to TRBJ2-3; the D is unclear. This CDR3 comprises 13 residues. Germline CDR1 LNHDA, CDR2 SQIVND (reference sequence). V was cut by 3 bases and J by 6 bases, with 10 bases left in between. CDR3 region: CASSIGSRDTQYF. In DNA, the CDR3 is TGTGCCAGTAGTATCGGGTCCAGGGATACGCAGTATTTT.